Detailed here is one TCR beta chain. Its antigen is unidentified. The data belong to a study of graft-versus-host responses after intestinal transplantation. Overall study: Among the recipients, transplants were multivisceral, liver-intestinal, or isolated intestinal. Every transplant recipient was induced with anti-thymocyte globulin, then maintained on tacrolimus and steroids for two to three years. General study points: Analysis identified GvH clones in recipient marrow, with some appearing first in ileum or blood.

This table comes from immunoSEQ multiplex PCR, and its TCRdb copy is limited to in-frame clones, with some not included. The data contain 84,000 or so clones, 87% of them singletons. CDR1 and CDR2 (germline): MNHEY, SVGAGI. V was trimmed by 2 bases and J by 7 bases, leaving 11 bases between them. The CDR3 contains 13 residues. The clonotype originates from a human donor who was the organ donor for an intestinal transplant. This chain connects TRBV6-5 to TRBJ1-1, with a weak D call TRBD1 (5 bases). This sample comprised unstimulated CD8+ T cells sorted from spleen or lymph node cells, obtained before transplant. The CDR3 spells CASSYVGGGEAFF. CDR3 coding DNA: TGTGCCAGCAGTTACGTGGGCGGGGGTGAAGCTTTCTTT.